Listed here are 18 T cell receptor beta chains from one sample, sequenced in a study of CD8+ T cells in alopecia areata. Treatment meaning: oral pan-JAK inhibitor, 5-10 mg twice daily. The sequencing template was cDNA reverse transcribed from extracted RNA. The table came from immunoSEQ multiplex PCR; TCRdb's copy has only in-frame clones and leaves some out. The data show approximately 190,000 clones, roughly 64% seen once. This sample comprised CD4+ T cells sorted from blood, obtained at week 24, from a patient treated with tofacitinib. Every receptor here comes from a human donor with alopecia areata.

This chain links TRBV10-3 with TRBJ1-6; D remains ambiguous. The CDR3 consists of 17 residues. In germline, CDR1 is ENHRY, CDR2 SYGVKD. V lost 3 bases and J lost 0, with 12 bases in between. This CDR3 is CAISEREFNSYNSPLHF. The CDR3 DNA sequence: TGTGCCATCAGTGAACGAGAATTTAACTCCTATAATTCACCCCTCCACTTT.

This clone was seen a handful of times. The chain uses TRBV7-8 and TRBJ2-7, with a tentative D call TRBD2 (6 bases). The CDR3 is made up of 13 amino acids. V was shortened by 10 bases and J by 6 bases, with 19 bases between the two germline ends. Germline loops: CDR1 SGHVS, CDR2 FQNEAQ. The CDR3 loop is CATATRNTGEQYF. The DNA for the CDR3 is TGTGCCACCGCGACTAGGAATACTGGCGAGCAGTACTTC.

The gene calls are TRBV15 and TRBJ1-3, with 9 nucleotides matching TRBD1. The germline gives CDR1 LNHNV, CDR2 YYDKDF (reference sequence). J was trimmed by 6 bases and V by 5 bases; bases with no gene match: 2. The CDR3 has 13 residues. The DNA of the CDR3 is TGTGCCACCAGCGACAGGGGGATAAACACCATATATTTT. Its translation is CATSDRGINTIYF.

The rearrangement links TRBV5-1 to TRBJ2-1; the match to TRBD1 covers 9 bases. The V segment lost 0 bases and the J segment 4 bases; nucleotides outside the gene matches: 2. The CDR3 is 15 residues long. CDR1 and CDR2 (germline): SGHRS, YFSETQ. The CDR3 here is CASSLGGTGYNEQFF. The CDR3 nucleotides read TGCGCCAGCAGCTTGGGTGGGACAGGGTACAATGAGCAGTTCTTC.

The J gene is TRBJ2-3, the V gene TRBV9, with TRBD2 as a possible D gene (5 bases). The CDR3 spans 14 residues. V was pared by 0 bases and J by 2 bases, with 7 bases between. CDR1 is SGDLS, CDR2 YYNGEE, per germline. CDR3 DNA sequence: TGTGCCAGCAGCGTAGGAGGGAACACAGATACGCAGTATTTT. Translation gives CASSVGGNTDTQYF.

This chain's CDR3 is CAISERQGNIYGYTF. CDR3 coding DNA: TGTGCCATCAGTGAGAGACAGGGGAACATCTATGGCTACACCTTC. The chain is built from TRBV10-3 and TRBJ1-2; 8 nucleotides match TRBD1. Germline-derived CDR1 and CDR2 are ENHRY and SYGVKD. Unmatched junction bases numbered 6, after V lost 2 bases and J lost 4 bases. The CDR3 covers 15 residues.

The CDR3 DNA reads as TGTGCCAGCAGCTTAAGTGACAGGGCAGTAAACATTCAGTACTTC. As protein: CASSLSDRAVNIQYF. J is TRBJ2-4 and V is TRBV7-9, with TRBD1 identical over 7 bases. The CDR3 sequence is 15 residues long. After removal of 2 bases from V and 6 bases from J, the junction contained 7 bases not matched to a gene. Per germline, CDR1 SEHNR and CDR2 FQNEAQ (reference sequence).

Note on this clone: This specimen includes other DNA sequences encoding the same CDR3. The V and J genes are TRBV29-1 and TRBJ2-1; D remains ambiguous. CDR1 is SQVTM, CDR2 ANQGSEA, per germline. There are 11 residues in the CDR3. V lost 0 bases to trimming and J lost 6 bases, with 3 bases between them. CDR3 DNA sequence: TGCAGCGTTGAAGAAGGCAATGAGCAGTTCTTC. Translated, it gives CSVEEGNEQFF.

V usage is TRBV30 and J usage is TRBJ1-1; D is possibly TRBD1 (5 bases). CDR1 is GTSNPN and CDR2 is SVGIG in the germline V gene (reference sequence). V was shortened by 5 bases and J by 5 bases, with 6 bases between the two germline ends. The CDR3 loop spans 10 amino acids. CDR3 protein: CAWGGTEAFF. CDR3 nucleotides: TGTGCCTGGGGGGGGACTGAAGCTTTCTTT.

There are a few counts of this clone. The CDR3 DNA reads as TGTGCCAGCAGCTCGACCCTGTCCCCTATCACAGATACGCAGTATTTT. The encoded protein is CASSSTLSPITDTQYF. The V and J genes are TRBV7-9 and TRBJ2-3; no definite D call. From germline, CDR1 is SEHNR and CDR2 FQNEAQ (reference sequence). Trimming shortened V by 4 bases and J by 2 bases, and 16 bases separated the two germline ends. The CDR3 is made up of 16 amino acids.

This chain connects TRBV6-5 to TRBJ2-2; possibly TRBD1 or TRBD2 for D (6 bases each). The CDR3 extends over 16 amino acids. V lost 4 bases to trimming and J lost 5 bases, with 17 bases between them. Germline-derived CDR1 and CDR2 are MNHEY and SVGAGI. The DNA of the CDR3 is TGTGCCAGCAGTTCAAGAGTCCGAGGGGGGACCGGGGAGCTGTTTTTT. As protein: CASSSRVRGGTGELFF.

The chain recombines TRBV10-3 with TRBJ2-7, with 11 bases matching TRBD2. Germline CDR1 reads ENHRY; CDR2 reads SYGVKD. The V and J ends lost 0 bases and 3 bases, in that order; junction bases with no gene match: 4. The CDR3 extends over 16 amino acids. CDR3 amino acids: CAISESGLAGGYEQYF. CDR3 DNA sequence: TGTGCCATCAGTGAGTCGGGGCTAGCGGGAGGCTACGAGCAGTACTTC.

The gene calls are TRBV29-1 and TRBJ2-3; tentatively, D is TRBD1 (6 bases). Deletions cut 0 bases from V and 0 bases from J, with 13 bases between. CDR1 is SQVTM, CDR2 ANQGSEA, per germline. This CDR3 contains 16 residues. The CDR3 loop reads CSVEEGYRVSTDTQYF. Here the CDR3 DNA reads TGCAGCGTTGAAGAAGGCTACAGGGTCAGCACAGATACGCAGTATTTT.

This clone turned up a few times. The chain carries TRBV14 and TRBJ2-1; D is undetermined. Germline loops: CDR1 SGHDN, CDR2 FVKESK. The CDR3 extends over 13 amino acids. Trimming left V 10 bases short and J 2 bases short, with 12 bases between. DNA of the CDR3: TGTGCCAAAGACTTGGGAACCTACAATGAGCAGTTCTTC. It translates to CAKDLGTYNEQFF.

The V and J genes are TRBV13 and TRBJ2-7; a possible D gene is TRBD1 (6 bases). The CDR3 has 13 residues. The germline V and J ends were trimmed by 4 bases and 4 bases, with 11 bases remaining between them. Germline CDR1 and CDR2: PRHDT and FYEKMQ (reference sequence). CDR3 protein: CASSSTDSYEQYF. The CDR3 DNA follows: TGTGCCAGCAGCTCAACGGACAGTTACGAGCAGTACTTC.

This clone was recorded a few times. The CDR3 nucleotides are TGTGCCAGCAGTTACCGGCAGGGGCACGGCTACACCTTC. It encodes CASSYRQGHGYTF. The chain joins TRBV6-5 to TRBJ1-2, with a weak D call TRBD1 (6 bases). The CDR3 extends over 13 amino acids. V lost 2 bases to trimming and J lost 8 bases, with 12 bases between them. Looked up from germline, CDR1 is MNHEY and CDR2 is SVGAGI.

The chain joins TRBV27 to TRBJ1-2, with D possibly TRBD1 on 5 matching bases. In germline, CDR1 is MNHEY, CDR2 SMNVEV (reference sequence). V was cut by 2 bases and J by 6 bases, with 13 bases left in between. There are 14 residues in the CDR3. The CDR3 coding sequence is TGTGCCAGCAGTTTAATTGGAGGGGAGGATGGCTACACCTTC. Protein sequence: CASSLIGGEDGYTF.

This clone has just a few counts. The chain carries TRBV19 and TRBJ2-5; D is possibly TRBD1 (6 bases). V was trimmed by 1 base and J by 5 bases, leaving 11 bases between them. Germline V lookup: CDR1 LNHDA, CDR2 SQIVND (reference sequence). This CDR3 is built from 14 residues. As DNA, the CDR3 is TGTGCCAGTAGTATAGTCGCAGGGGAGGAGACCCAGTACTTC. Its protein product is CASSIVAGEETQYF.